This T cell receptor beta chain was captured in a study of OX40 agonist ivuxolimab in advanced cancers. Study-level background: Patients received the agonistic anti-OX40 (CD134) antibody ivuxolimab. Overall study findings and caveats: On average, CD8+ T cells showed a greater number of expanded clones than CD4+.

In the case of this clone: Its specificity is unknown.

Sequenced by immunoSEQ multiplex PCR; TCRdb stores in-frame clones only, minus some. The table shows about 77,000 clones, with over 75% occurring only once. The V end was cut by 1 base, the J end by 0 bases, with 3 bases between. CDR1 SGHTA and CDR2 FQGNSA come from the germline V gene. This CDR3 is built from 13 residues. The chain has TRBV7-2 and TRBJ2-5; the D is unclear. This receptor was identified in an adult with an advanced solid tumor such as melanoma, head and neck, liver or kidney cancer. The sequencing used CD4+ or CD8+ T cells sorted from blood, collected in a trial of the OX40 agonist ivuxolimab. Here the CDR3 DNA reads TGTGCCAGCAGCTTAGGGAACCAAGAGACCCAGTACTTC. Its translation: CASSLGNQETQYF.